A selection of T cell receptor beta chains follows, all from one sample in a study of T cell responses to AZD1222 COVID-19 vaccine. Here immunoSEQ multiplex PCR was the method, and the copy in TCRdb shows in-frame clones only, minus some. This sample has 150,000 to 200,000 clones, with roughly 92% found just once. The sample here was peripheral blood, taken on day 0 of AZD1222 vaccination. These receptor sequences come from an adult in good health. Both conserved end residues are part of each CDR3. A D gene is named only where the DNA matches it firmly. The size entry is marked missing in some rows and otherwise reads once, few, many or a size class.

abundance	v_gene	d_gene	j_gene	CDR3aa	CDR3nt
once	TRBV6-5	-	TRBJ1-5	CASSLNSAYSNQPQHF	TGTGCCAGCAGTTTGAACAGTGCCTATAGCAATCAGCCCCAGCATTTT
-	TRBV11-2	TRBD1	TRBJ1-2	CASSRGTGVDGYTF	TGTGCCAGCAGCCGCGGGACAGGGGTGGATGGCTACACCTTC
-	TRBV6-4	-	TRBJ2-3	CASSDRGQSDTQYF	TGTGCCAGCAGTGACAGGGGTCAGTCAGATACGCAGTATTTT
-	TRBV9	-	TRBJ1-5	CASSARGVRDQPQHF	TGTGCCAGCAGCGCCCGGGGGGTGAGGGATCAGCCCCAGCATTTT
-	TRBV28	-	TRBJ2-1	CASAASFRGEQFF	TGTGCCAGCGCGGCTAGCTTTAGGGGTGAGCAGTTCTTC
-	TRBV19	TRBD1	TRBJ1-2	CASSVSGGGNYGYTF	TGTGCCAGTAGTGTCTCAGGGGGTGGGAACTATGGCTACACCTTC
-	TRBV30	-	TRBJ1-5	CAWSVIGPNQPQHF	TGTGCCTGGAGTGTCATCGGGCCCAATCAGCCCCAGCATTTT
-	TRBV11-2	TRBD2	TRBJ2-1	CASSTLAGGSYNEQFF	TGTGCCAGCAGCACACTAGCGGGGGGCTCCTACAATGAGCAGTTCTTC
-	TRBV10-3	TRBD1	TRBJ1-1	CAISESNRGDTEAFF	TGTGCCATCAGTGAGTCAAACAGGGGGGACACTGAAGCTTTCTTT
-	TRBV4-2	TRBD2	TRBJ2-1	CASSQGPAGGQTGEQFF	TGTGCCAGCAGCCAAGGGCCAGCGGGAGGGCAGACAGGTGAGCAGTTCTTC
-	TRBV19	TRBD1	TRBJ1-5	CASSIDQTRTGGQPQHF	TGTGCCAGTAGTATAGATCAAACTAGGACAGGGGGTCAGCCCCAGCATTTT
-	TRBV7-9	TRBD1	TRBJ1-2	CASSPPPGQEPYGYTF	TGTGCCAGCAGCCCCCCCCCGGGACAGGAGCCCTATGGCTACACCTTC
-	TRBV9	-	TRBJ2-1	CASSVVGTSEQFF	TGTGCCAGCAGCGTAGTCGGGACTTCCGAGCAGTTCTTC
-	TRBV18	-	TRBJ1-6	CASSLQGSSYNSPLHF	TGTGCCAGCTCACTCCAGGGGAGCTCCTATAATTCACCCCTCCACTTT
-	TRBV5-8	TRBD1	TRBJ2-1	CASSLGTALNEQFF	TGTGCCAGCAGCCTCGGGACAGCCTTAAATGAGCAGTTCTTC
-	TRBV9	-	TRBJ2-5	CASSWGGRETQYF	TGTGCCAGCAGCTGGGGGGGGCGAGAGACCCAGTACTTC
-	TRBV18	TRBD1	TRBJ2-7	CASSGGSYEQYF	TGTGCCTCTTCAGGGGGATCGTACGAGCAGTACTTC
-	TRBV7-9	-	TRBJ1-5	CASSPIRGPNQPQHF	TGTGCCAGCAGCCCAATCAGGGGCCCTAATCAGCCCCAGCATTTT
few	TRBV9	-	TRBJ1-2	CASSVPGGHGYTF	TGTGCCAGCAGCGTCCCAGGCGGGCATGGCTACACCTTC
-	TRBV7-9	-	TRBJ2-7	CASSNSRGGLPTYEQYF	TGTGCCAGCAGCAATTCTAGGGGGGGACTCCCTACCTACGAGCAGTACTTC
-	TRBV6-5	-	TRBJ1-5	CASSIRGRNQPQHF	TGTGCCAGCAGTATCAGGGGAAGGAATCAGCCCCAGCATTTT
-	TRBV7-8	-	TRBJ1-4	CASSLAVNEKLFF	TGTGCCAGCAGCTTAGCTGTAAATGAAAAACTGTTTTTT
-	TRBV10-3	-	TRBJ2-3	CAISGQPGGGTDTQYF	TGTGCCATCAGTGGCCAACCCGGGGGTGGGACAGATACGCAGTATTTT
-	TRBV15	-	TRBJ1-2	CATSPQSAFYGYTF	TGTGCCACCAGCCCACAATCGGCTTTCTATGGCTACACCTTC
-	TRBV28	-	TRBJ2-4	CASSSGTTKNIQYF	TGTGCCAGCAGTTCCGGGACGACCAAAAACATTCAGTACTTC
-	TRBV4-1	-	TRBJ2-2	CASSQPGQNTGELFF	TGCGCCAGCAGCCAACCGGGACAGAACACCGGGGAGCTGTTTTTT
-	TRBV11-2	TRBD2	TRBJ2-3	CASSTQPSGRITDTQYF	TGTGCCAGCAGCACGCAACCTAGCGGGAGGATCACAGATACGCAGTATTTT
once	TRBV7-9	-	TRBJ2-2	CASSFSRRGGELFF	TGTGCCAGCAGCTTCTCGAGGAGAGGCGGGGAGCTGTTTTTT
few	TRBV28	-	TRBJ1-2	CASSRGRRVDGYTF	TGTGCCAGCAGCCGAGGCCGGCGTGTTGATGGCTACACCTTC
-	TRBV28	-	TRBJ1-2	CASSPGTGYTF	TGTGCCAGCAGTCCGGGGACAGGCTACACCTTC
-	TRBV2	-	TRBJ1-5	CASRTDSPAPQHF	TGTGCCAGCAGGACGGACAGCCCGGCGCCCCAGCATTTT
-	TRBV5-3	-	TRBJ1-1	CARSWRGQGWNTEAFF	TGTGCCAGAAGCTGGAGGGGCCAGGGCTGGAACACTGAAGCTTTCTTT
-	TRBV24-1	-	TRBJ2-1	CATSDLRRDGSSYNEQFF	TGTGCCACCAGTGATTTGAGGAGGGATGGAAGCTCCTACAATGAGCAGTTCTTC
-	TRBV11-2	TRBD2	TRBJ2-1	CASSLDRGGNEQFF	TGTGCCAGCAGCTTAGATCGCGGGGGCAATGAGCAGTTCTTC
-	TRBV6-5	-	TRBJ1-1	CASSYLTYEGAFF	TGTGCCAGCAGTTACCTAACATATGAGGGGGCTTTCTTT
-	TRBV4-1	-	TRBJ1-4	CASSHQGARDEKLFF	TGCGCCAGCAGCCACCAGGGTGCGCGAGATGAAAAACTGTTTTTT